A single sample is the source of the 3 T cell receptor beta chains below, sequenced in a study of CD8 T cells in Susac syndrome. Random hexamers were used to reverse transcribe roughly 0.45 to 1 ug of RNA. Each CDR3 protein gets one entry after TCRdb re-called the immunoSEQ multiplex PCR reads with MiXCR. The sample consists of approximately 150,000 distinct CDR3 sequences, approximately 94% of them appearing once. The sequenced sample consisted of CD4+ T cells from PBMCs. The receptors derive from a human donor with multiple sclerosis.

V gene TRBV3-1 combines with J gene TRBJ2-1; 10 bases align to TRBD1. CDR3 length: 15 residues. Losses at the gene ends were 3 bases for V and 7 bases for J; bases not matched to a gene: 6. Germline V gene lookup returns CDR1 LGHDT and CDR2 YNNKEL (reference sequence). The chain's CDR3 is CASSHWTGGRNEQFF. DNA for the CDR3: TGTGCCAGCAGCCACTGGACAGGGGGAAGAAATGAGCAGTTCTTC.

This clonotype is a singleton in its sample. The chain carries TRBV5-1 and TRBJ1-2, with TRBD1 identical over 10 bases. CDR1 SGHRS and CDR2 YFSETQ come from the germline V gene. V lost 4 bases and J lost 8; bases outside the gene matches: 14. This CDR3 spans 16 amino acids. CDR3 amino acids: CASSKDYPGTGDGYTF. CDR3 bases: TGCGCCAGCAGCAAGGACTATCCCGGGACAGGGGACGGCTACACCTTC.

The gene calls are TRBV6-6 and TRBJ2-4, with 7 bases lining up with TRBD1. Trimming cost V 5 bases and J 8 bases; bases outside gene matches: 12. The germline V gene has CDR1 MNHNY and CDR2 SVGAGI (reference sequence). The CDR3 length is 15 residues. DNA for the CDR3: TGTGCCAGCAGTGCCCCCGGAACAGGGGCAGACATTCAGTACTTC. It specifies CASSAPGTGADIQYF.